Presented here are 19 T cell receptor beta chains from one specimen sequenced in a study of cytomegalovirus exposure and HLA in healthy donors. It was with 60 Vbeta and 13 Jbeta primers that the PCR ran. Profiling relied on immunoSEQ multiplex PCR, and the TCRdb table lists in-frame clones only, not all of them. The sample shows about 190,000 clones, roughly 80% of them seen only once. The sample comprised PBMCs. The origin of the receptors is a man aged 45-65 years in good health and CMV-seronegative.

To note about this clone: The conserved phenylalanine or tryptophan is not found at the CDR3 terminus, so this likely reflects a read error. The genes are TRBV27 and TRBJ2-7, with D possibly matching TRBD1 (7 bases). Per germline, CDR1 MNHEY and CDR2 SMNVEV (reference sequence). This CDR3 spans 13 amino acids. V was trimmed by 6 bases and J by 3 bases, leaving 12 bases between them. CDR3 loop: CASSRGTFYEQYL. The CDR3 DNA sequence: TGTGCCAGCAGCAGGGGGACTTTCTACGAGCAGTACCTC.

There are a few counts of this clone. The chain combines TRBV29-1 with TRBJ1-1; tentative D call: TRBD1 (5 bases). This CDR3 comprises 11 residues. CDR1 and CDR2 from the germline V gene are SQVTM and ANQGSEA. Trimming removed 8 bases from V and 4 bases from J, with 11 bases in between. The CDR3 reads CSTRQTTEAFF. DNA of the CDR3: TGCAGCACCCGACAGACCACTGAAGCTTTCTTT.

The chain carries TRBV2 and TRBJ2-1; 8 positions agree with TRBD2. The V segment lost 2 bases and the J segment 8 bases; nucleotides outside the gene matches: 8. CDR3 length: 15 amino acids. From germline, CDR1 is SNHLY and CDR2 FYNNEI. The CDR3 sequence: CASSESGGGWDEQFF. The CDR3, as DNA: TGTGCCAGCAGTGAAAGTGGCGGGGGGTGGGATGAGCAGTTCTTC.

The rearrangement links TRBV6-5 to TRBJ1-2; 8 nucleotides agree with TRBD1. CDR3 length: 13 amino acids. Looked up from germline, CDR1 is MNHEY and CDR2 is SVGAGI. The V segment lost 10 bases and the J segment 8 bases; nucleotides outside the gene matches: 12. CDR3 nucleotide sequence: TGTGCCACCCGGACAGGGAAAGGGGCCGGCTACACCTTC. This codes for CATRTGKGAGYTF.

This clone showed up just once. The chain couples TRBV6-6 to TRBJ2-7; D is uncertain. CDR3 length: 14 amino acids. V lost 7 bases and J lost 4, with 17 bases in between. Germline V gene lookup returns CDR1 MNHNY and CDR2 SVGAGI (reference sequence). The DNA of the CDR3 is TGTGCCAGCACCCCCTCCCTCCCCGAGTACGAGCAGTACTTC. It encodes CASTPSLPEYEQYF.

The genes are TRBV19 and TRBJ2-7; D perhaps matches TRBD1 (7 bases). The V end was cut by 4 bases, the J end by 6 bases, with 13 bases between. The germline gives CDR1 LNHDA, CDR2 SQIVND (reference sequence). CDR3 length: 13 amino acids. Here the CDR3 reads CASSTQGTGEQYF. CDR3 nucleotide sequence: TGTGCCAGTAGTACACAGGGGACTGGCGAGCAGTACTTC.

V gene TRBV5-4 combines with J gene TRBJ2-1; 12 bases match TRBD2. V lost 2 bases to trimming and J lost 2 bases; unmatched junction nucleotides: 2. The germline V gene encodes CDR1 SGHNT and CDR2 YYREEE (reference sequence). The CDR3 extends over 16 amino acids. CDR3 residues: CASSLSSGGAYNEQFF. CDR3 DNA: TGTGCCAGCAGCTTATCTAGCGGGGGGGCCTACAATGAGCAGTTCTTC.

The chain couples TRBV9 to TRBJ2-1; 7 bases agree with TRBD1. The CDR3 contains 16 residues. In germline, CDR1 is SGDLS, CDR2 YYNGEE. J lost 2 bases, V lost 1 base, and 6 bases had no gene match. In DNA form, the CDR3 reads TGTGCCAGCAGCGTAAATGAGGGGGCGACCTACAATGAGCAGTTCTTC. It yields the protein CASSVNEGATYNEQFF.

The chain couples TRBV25-1 to TRBJ1-1; 10 nucleotides match TRBD1. Trimming removed 6 bases from V and 4 bases from J; junction bases left unmatched: 11. The CDR3 is 16 amino acids. CDR1 MGHDK and CDR2 SYGVNS come from the germline V gene. The CDR3, as DNA: TGTGCCAGCAGCCCCGGGACAGGGGCAGTAGTCACTGAAGCTTTCTTT. It specifies CASSPGTGAVVTEAFF.

The chain couples TRBV4-1 to TRBJ2-5; tentatively, D is TRBD2 (6 bases). Looked up from germline, CDR1 is MGHRA and CDR2 is YSYEKL. This CDR3 is 16 amino acids long. Trimming removed 0 bases from V and 5 bases from J, with 16 bases in between. The chain's CDR3 is CASSQDRRGGEETQYF. The CDR3 bases are TGCGCCAGCAGCCAAGATCGGCGGGGCGGGGAGGAGACCCAGTACTTC.

The chain recombines TRBV9 with TRBJ2-1; D gene ambiguous. Germline V gene lookup returns CDR1 SGDLS and CDR2 YYNGEE. The CDR3 has 13 residues. V lost 8 bases and J 4 bases, leaving 13 bases between the germline ends. CDR3: CASGGQIYNEQFF. CDR3 coding DNA: TGTGCCAGTGGTGGGCAGATTTACAATGAGCAGTTCTTC.

The CDR3 here is CASSSGGGGQPQHF. The CDR3 DNA sequence: TGCGCCAGCAGCTCAGGAGGGGGCGGGCAGCCCCAGCATTTT. The V and J genes are TRBV5-1 and TRBJ1-5; 7 nucleotides match TRBD1. The V segment lost 3 bases and the J segment 7 bases; nucleotides outside the gene matches: 7. Germline V gene data show CDR1 as SGHRS and CDR2 as YFSETQ. The CDR3 runs to 14 residues.

CDR3 DNA sequence: TGTGCCAGCGGCGACGGGGGGGACTACAATGAGCAGTTCTTC. Translating gives CASGDGGDYNEQFF. The gene calls are TRBV19 and TRBJ2-1, with 8 positions matching TRBD2. This CDR3 has 14 amino acids. Germline loops: CDR1 LNHDA, CDR2 SQIVND (reference sequence). With V trimmed by 9 bases and J by 3 bases, 7 bases remained unmatched.

J is TRBJ1-2 and V is TRBV27; TRBD1 agrees at 7 bases. V shed 5 bases and J 3 bases; nucleotides not matched to a gene: 12. Germline CDR1 MNHEY, CDR2 SMNVEV (reference sequence). The CDR3 has 16 amino acids. The CDR3 loop reads CASSPLTGWGYYGYTF. The CDR3, as DNA: TGTGCCAGCAGTCCGTTGACAGGGTGGGGCTACTATGGCTACACCTTC.

The chain carries TRBV27 and TRBJ1-2; perhaps TRBD1 as D (6 bases). The ends were cut back, 6 bases at V and 8 bases at J, with 19 bases in the middle. CDR3 length equals 14 residues. CDR1 and CDR2 from the germline V gene are MNHEY and SMNVEV (reference sequence). The CDR3 DNA is TGTGCCAGCAGAGCGAGTTCAGGGGTGGAAGGCTACACCTTC. Protein sequence: CASRASSGVEGYTF.

The chain recombines TRBV6-1 with TRBJ2-5; D may be TRBD2 (6 bases). This CDR3 is 11 amino acids long. Germline-derived CDR1 and CDR2 are MNHNS and SASEGT. Trimming took off 6 bases at V and 5 bases at J, with 7 bases between the two ends. CDR3 DNA: TGTGCCAGCAGCGGAGGGGAGACCCAGTACTTC. This codes for CASSGGETQYF.

This sequence joins TRBV10-3 and TRBJ1-3; 7 positions match TRBD1. The CDR3 contains 14 residues. Germline V gene lookup returns CDR1 ENHRY and CDR2 SYGVKD. Trimming cost V 3 bases and J 2 bases; bases outside gene matches: 1. This CDR3 is CAISEGTAGNTIYF. In DNA, the CDR3 is TGTGCCATCAGTGAAGGGACAGCTGGAAACACCATATATTTT.

This rearrangement joins TRBV28 to TRBJ2-6; D ambiguous. CDR3 length equals 16 residues. Between the trimmed V and J ends, which lost 6 bases and 0 bases, there was a span of 12 bases. The V gene's germline CDR1 is MDHEN and CDR2 SYDVKM. Written as DNA, the CDR3 is TGTGCCAGCAGCCCCCCCACGGGCTCTGGGGCCAACGTCCTGACTTTC. It is translated as CASSPPTGSGANVLTF.

The chain recombines TRBV7-8 with TRBJ1-6, with 9 positions matching TRBD1. This CDR3 is 17 amino acids long. Germline loops: CDR1 SGHVS, CDR2 FQNEAQ. The J segment lost 10 bases and the V segment lost 3 bases, leaving 13 bases of the junction unmatched. The CDR3 here is CASSFVPPGQGRSPLHF. The CDR3 coding sequence is TGTGCCAGCAGCTTCGTTCCCCCCGGACAGGGGCGCTCACCCCTCCACTTT.